This T cell receptor (beta chain) was sequenced during a study of cytomegalovirus exposure and HLA in healthy donors. Study findings and constraints: Some V segments, TRBV6-2 and TRBV6-3 among them, were indistinguishable and were therefore excluded. Donors were assumed by presence/absence analyses to have roughly uniform sequencing depth. Most TCR sequences proved rare, with some public TCRs found in many donors.

This clone was observed once. Antigen specificity is unknown. The PCR used 60 Vbeta and 13 Jbeta primers. The protocol was immunoSEQ multiplex PCR, while the TCRdb copy is restricted to in-frame clones and leaves out a portion. The table records about 180,000 clones, more than 75% of them present only once. The CDR3 has 15 amino acids. The rearrangement links TRBV21-1 to TRBJ2-7; TRBD2, the table's D call, was not compared with the DNA. TRBV21-1 is labeled a pseudogene. The receptor was isolated from a man in his forties or fifties in good health and CMV-seronegative. Sequencing was carried out using PBMCs. The CDR3, as DNA: TGTGCCAGCAGTGAGCGGGGAGCTACGCCGAACGAGCAGTACTTC. Its protein is CASSERGATPNEQYF.